The present T cell receptor (beta chain) was sequenced within a study of blood T cells in healthy people across ages. Then a second PCR, running roughly 7 to 11 cycles, was carried out with a sample-barcoded 5' primer and a J-beta primer mix. Each of the cDNA molecules was tagged by a template-switch adaptor with 12 random nucleotides. Each CDR3 protein is one row after TCRdb ran MiXCR on the 5' RACE reads. The data contain about 720,000 distinct CDR3 sequences, 22% of them singletons. Findings and limits, study-wide: The long-lived group displayed more naive CD4+ cells, plus higher diversity, than the aged donors did.

There are many counts of this clonotype. The antigen is not known. This receptor was identified in a man between 65 and 85 years old in good health. The source material was blood.

The DNA for the CDR3 is TGTGCCAGCAGCAGCGGAATCGACACAGATACGCAGTATTTT. Protein sequence: CASSSGIDTDTQYF. The chain has TRBV28 and TRBJ2-3; a weak D match, TRBD2 (5 bases). The CDR3 spans 14 residues. Trimming stripped 6 bases from V and 2 bases from J, with 12 bases between. Germline V gives CDR1 MDHEN, CDR2 SYDVKM. Using reference TRBV28 and TRBJ2-3 for the parts outside the CDR3, the full variable domain is DVKVTQSSRYLVKRTGEKVFLECVQDMDHENMFWYRQDPGLGLRLIYFSYDVKMKEKGDIPEGYSVSREKKERFSLILESASTNQTSMYLCASSSGIDTDTQYFGPGTRLTVL.